This TCR beta chain came from a study of T-cell reconstitution after alpha-beta-depleted transplantation in children. Germline V CDR1 and CDR2: SGHRS, YFSETQ. J was trimmed by 5 bases and V by 1 base; bases with no gene match: 8. The CDR3 has 15 residues. Unique molecular identifiers were used to barcode this TCRbeta library. TCRdb re-analysed the PCR reads in MiXCR, keeping a single row per CDR3 protein. There are some 550,000 distinct CDR3 sequences in the sample; about 17% occur only once, and less than 4% lies in the top ten. Specimen: PBMCs from the stem cell graft donor, collected from the stem cell graft. V and J are TRBV5-1 and TRBJ1-1; 7 bases fit TRBD1. The TCR was taken from a human donor who donated a stem cell graft to a child with acute lymphoblastic leukemia. For the CDR3, the DNA is TGCGCCAGCAGCTTGTATTGGACAGGCGGGACTGAAGCTTTCTTT. Protein: CASSLYWTGGTEAFF.